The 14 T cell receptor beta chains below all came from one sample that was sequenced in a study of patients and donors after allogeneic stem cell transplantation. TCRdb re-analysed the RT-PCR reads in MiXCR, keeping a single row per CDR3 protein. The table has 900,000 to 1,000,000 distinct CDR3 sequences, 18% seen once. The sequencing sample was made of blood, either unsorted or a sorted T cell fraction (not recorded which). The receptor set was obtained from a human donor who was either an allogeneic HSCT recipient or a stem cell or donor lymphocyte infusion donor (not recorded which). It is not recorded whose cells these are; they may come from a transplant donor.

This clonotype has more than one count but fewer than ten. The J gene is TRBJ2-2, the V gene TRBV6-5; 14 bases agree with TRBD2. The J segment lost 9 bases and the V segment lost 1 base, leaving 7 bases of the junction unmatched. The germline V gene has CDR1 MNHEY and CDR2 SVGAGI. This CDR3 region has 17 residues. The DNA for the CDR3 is TGTGCCAGCAGTTACTTGGGACTAGCGGGAGTACCCCGGGAGCTGTTTTTT. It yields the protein CASSYLGLAGVPRELFF.

In DNA form, the CDR3 reads TGTGCCAGCAGCTGGGTGCGGCGGGCCGCCTACGAGCAGTACTTC. This sequence encodes CASSWVRRAAYEQYF. The V and J genes are TRBV2 and TRBJ2-7; a weak D match, TRBD2 (5 bases). With 6 bases removed from V and 2 bases from J, the gap between germline ends came to 17 bases. The CDR3 sequence is 15 residues long. Per germline, CDR1 SNHLY and CDR2 FYNNEI.

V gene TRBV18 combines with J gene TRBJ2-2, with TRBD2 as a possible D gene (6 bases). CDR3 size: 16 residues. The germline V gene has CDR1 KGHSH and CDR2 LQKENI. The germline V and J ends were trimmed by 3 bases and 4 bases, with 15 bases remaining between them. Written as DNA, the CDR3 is TGTGCCAGCTCACCGTTCGTGCGGGGTTTCACCGGGGAGCTGTTTTTT. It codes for CASSPFVRGFTGELFF.

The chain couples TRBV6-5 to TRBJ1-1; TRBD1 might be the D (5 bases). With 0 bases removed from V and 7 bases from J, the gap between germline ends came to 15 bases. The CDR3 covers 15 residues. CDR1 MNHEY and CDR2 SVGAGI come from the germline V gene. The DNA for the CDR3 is TGTGCCAGCAGTTACTCCGTGCTGACAGACCATGAAGCTTTCTTT. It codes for CASSYSVLTDHEAFF.

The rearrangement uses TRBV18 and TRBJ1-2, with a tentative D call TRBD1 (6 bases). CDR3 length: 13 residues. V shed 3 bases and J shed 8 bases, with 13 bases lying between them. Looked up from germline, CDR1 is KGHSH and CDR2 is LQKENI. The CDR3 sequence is CASSPPGAFGYTF. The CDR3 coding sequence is TGTGCCAGCTCACCCCCGGGGGCTTTCGGCTACACCTTC.

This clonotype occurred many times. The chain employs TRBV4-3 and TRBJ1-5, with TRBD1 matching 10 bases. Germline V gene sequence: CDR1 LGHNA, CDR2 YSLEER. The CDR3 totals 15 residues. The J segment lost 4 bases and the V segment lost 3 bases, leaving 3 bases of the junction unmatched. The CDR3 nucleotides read TGCGCCAGCAGCCAGGGGACAGGGGCGAATCAGCCCCAGCATTTT. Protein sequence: CASSQGTGANQPQHF.

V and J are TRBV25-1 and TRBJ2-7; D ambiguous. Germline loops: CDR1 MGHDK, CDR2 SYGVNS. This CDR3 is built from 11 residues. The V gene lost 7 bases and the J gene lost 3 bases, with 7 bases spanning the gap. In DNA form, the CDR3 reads TGTGCCAGCACCCTCAACTACGAGCAGTACTTC. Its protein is CASTLNYEQYF.

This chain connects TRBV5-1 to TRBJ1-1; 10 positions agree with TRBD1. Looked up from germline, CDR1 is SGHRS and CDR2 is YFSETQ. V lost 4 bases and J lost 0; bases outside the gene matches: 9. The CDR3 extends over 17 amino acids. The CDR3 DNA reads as TGCGCCAGCAGCCGGCGGACAGGGGGGGATTTGAACACTGAAGCTTTCTTT. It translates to CASSRRTGGDLNTEAFF.

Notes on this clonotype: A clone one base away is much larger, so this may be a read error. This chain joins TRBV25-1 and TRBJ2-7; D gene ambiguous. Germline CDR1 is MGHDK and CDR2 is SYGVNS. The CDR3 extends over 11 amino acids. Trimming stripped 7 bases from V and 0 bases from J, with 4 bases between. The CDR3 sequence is CASTFSYEQYF. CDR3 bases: TGTGCCAGCACCTTCTCCTACGAGCAGTACTTC.

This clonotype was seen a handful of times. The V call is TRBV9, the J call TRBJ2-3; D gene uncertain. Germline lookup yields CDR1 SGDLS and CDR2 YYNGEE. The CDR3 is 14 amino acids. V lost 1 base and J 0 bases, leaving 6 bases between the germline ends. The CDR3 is CASSVPDSTDTQYF. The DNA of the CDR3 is TGTGCCAGCAGCGTACCGGACAGCACAGATACGCAGTATTTT. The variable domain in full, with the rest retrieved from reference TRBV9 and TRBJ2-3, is DSGVTQTPKHLITATGQRVTLRCSPRSGDLSVYWYQQSLDQGLQFLIQYYNGEERAKGNILERFSAQQFPDLHSELNLSSLELGDSALYFCASSVPDSTDTQYFGPGTRLTVL.

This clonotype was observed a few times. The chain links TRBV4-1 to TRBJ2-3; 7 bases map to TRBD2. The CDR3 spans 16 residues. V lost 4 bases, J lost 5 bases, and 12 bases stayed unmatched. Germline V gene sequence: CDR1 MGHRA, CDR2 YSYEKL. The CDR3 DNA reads TGCGCCAGCAGCCCGCTCGGCGCGGGAGCAGGAGATACGCAGTATTTT. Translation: CASSPLGAGAGDTQYF.

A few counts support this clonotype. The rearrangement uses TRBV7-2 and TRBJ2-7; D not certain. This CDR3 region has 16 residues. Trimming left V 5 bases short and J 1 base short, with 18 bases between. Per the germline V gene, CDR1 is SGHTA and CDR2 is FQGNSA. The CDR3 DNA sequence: TGTGCCAGCAGCCCCCAAAGCACTATGGGGTCCTACGAGCAGTACTTC. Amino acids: CASSPQSTMGSYEQYF.

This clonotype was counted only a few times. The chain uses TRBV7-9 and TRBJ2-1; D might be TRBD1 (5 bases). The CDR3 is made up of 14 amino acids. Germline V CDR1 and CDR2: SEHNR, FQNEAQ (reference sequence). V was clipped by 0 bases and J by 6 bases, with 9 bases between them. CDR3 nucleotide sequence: TGTGCCAGCAGCTTAGCTCAGGGTTCCAATGAGCAGTTCTTC. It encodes CASSLAQGSNEQFF.

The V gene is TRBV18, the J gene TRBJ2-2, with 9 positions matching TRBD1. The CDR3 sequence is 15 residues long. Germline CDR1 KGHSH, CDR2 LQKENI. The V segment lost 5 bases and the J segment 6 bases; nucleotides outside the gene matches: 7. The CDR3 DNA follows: TGTGCCAGCTCATCGGACAGGGGAGGAGCCGGGGAGCTGTTTTTT. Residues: CASSSDRGGAGELFF. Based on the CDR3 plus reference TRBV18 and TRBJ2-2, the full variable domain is NAGVMQNPRHLVRRRGQEARLRCSPMKGHSHVYWYRQLPEEGLKFMVYLQKENIIDESGMPKERFSAEFPKEGPSILRIQQVVRGDSAAYFCASSSDRGGAGELFFGEGSRLTVL.